Presented here are 15 T cell receptor beta chains from one specimen sequenced in a study of regulatory T cells in long-lasting Graves disease. Arm-PCR of CDR3 regions with iRepertoire HTBI primers generated TCR beta libraries. TCRdb analysed the multiplex PCR reads with MiXCR anew, one entry per CDR3 protein. The sample has 350,000 to 500,000 distinct CDR3 sequences, 12% to 15% seen once; the top ten hold roughly a sixth. Time point specified: newly diagnosed GD, antithyroid drugs for less than 3 months. PBMC-extracted RNA yielded the TCR library. The same specimen was also included in a second study, on T cells in Graves' hyperthyroidism and ophthalmopathy.

This specimen consisted of peripheral blood mononuclear cells (PBMCs), obtained at new diagnosis, from a patient treated with antithyroid drugs. Source of these receptors: a woman between 50 and 59 years old with Graves disease.

This clonotype turned up a few times. The chain combines TRBV6-1 with TRBJ2-3, with a tentative D call TRBD2 (6 bases). Germline V gene data show CDR1 as MNHNS and CDR2 as SASEGT. V was trimmed by 7 bases and J by 0 bases, leaving 17 bases between them. This CDR3 is 16 amino acids long. The CDR3 here is CASTRPSVTSTDTQYF. The CDR3 DNA sequence: TGTGCCAGCACCCGTCCTAGCGTTACTAGCACAGATACGCAGTATTTT.

Points on this clonotype: Lacking the conserved final phenylalanine or tryptophan, this CDR3 likely reflects a read error. V gene TRBV28 combines with J gene TRBJ1-5, with D hard to call. The V end was cut by 7 bases, the J end by 4 bases, with 8 bases between. Germline V gene lookup returns CDR1 MDHEN and CDR2 SYDVKM. CDR3 length equals 12 residues. DNA for the CDR3: TGTGCCAGCAAGGCCGAGAATCAGCCCCAGCATTCT. Its protein product is CASKAENQPQHS.

About this clonotype itself: A read error may explain this, as a much larger clone is one base away. V and J are TRBV10-3 and TRBJ2-7; no definite D call. Per the germline V gene, CDR1 is ENHRY and CDR2 is SYGVKD. Trimming cost V 5 bases and J 7 bases, with 18 bases left between them. This CDR3 comprises 14 residues. CDR3 in DNA: TGTGCCATCAGTAGCCAGGAAGGGATAGGAGAGCAGTACTTC. This encodes CAISSQEGIGEQYF.

The table lists this clonotype with many counts. The CDR3 spells CASSLIGVSYEQYF. CDR3 coding DNA: TGTGCCAGCAGCTTGATCGGCGTCTCCTACGAGCAGTACTTC. The chain joins TRBV5-5 to TRBJ2-7; no definite D call. The CDR3 has 14 residues. CDR1 and CDR2 (germline): SGHKS, YYEKEE (reference sequence). Trimming removed 1 base at V and 0 bases at J, with 8 bases between. Full variable domain (outside the CDR3, taken from reference TRBV5-5 and TRBJ2-7): DAGVTQSPTHLIKTRGQQVTLRCSPISGHKSVSWYQQVLGQGPQFIFQYYEKEERGRGNFPDRFSARQFPNYSSELNVNALLLGDSALYLCASSLIGVSYEQYFGPGTRLTVT.

This clonotype was counted between two and nine times. The rearrangement links TRBV20-1 to TRBJ2-5; D gene uncertain. The ends were cut back, 0 bases at V and 5 bases at J, with 10 bases in the middle. Germline CDR1 reads DFQATT; CDR2 reads SNEGSKA (reference sequence). CDR3 length: 13 amino acids. The CDR3, as DNA: TGCAGTGCTAGAGATCCTGATCTGGAGACCCAGTACTTC. Translation gives CSARDPDLETQYF.

J is TRBJ2-5 and V is TRBV28, with TRBD2 identical over 10 bases. Per germline, CDR1 MDHEN and CDR2 SYDVKM. This CDR3 has 14 amino acids. Trimming removed 7 bases from V and 5 bases from J; junction bases left unmatched: 7. CDR3 amino acids: CASNMGLARETQYF. The CDR3 nucleotides are TGTGCCAGCAACATGGGACTAGCGAGGGAGACCCAGTACTTC. Full variable domain (remainder filled in from reference TRBV28 and TRBJ2-5): DVKVTQSSRYLVKRTGEKVFLECVQDMDHENMFWYRQDPGLGLRLIYFSYDVKMKEKGDIPEGYSVSREKKERFSLILESASTNQTSMYLCASNMGLARETQYFGPGTRLLVL.

This clonotype was detected many times. The rearrangement joins TRBV6-5 to TRBJ1-1; the D gene is possibly TRBD1 (6 bases). CDR3 length equals 14 residues. V was cut by 4 bases and J by 4 bases, with 13 bases left in between. Germline assignment: CDR1 MNHEY and CDR2 SVGAGI. CDR3 coding DNA: TGTGCCAGCAGTTTTGGAGGGGGTCTCACTGAAGCTTTCTTT. Amino acid sequence: CASSFGGGLTEAFF.

V is TRBV12-3 or TRBV12-4 and J is TRBJ1-5, with D possibly matching TRBD1 (6 bases). The CDR3 runs to 14 residues. Between the trimmed V and J ends, which lost 6 bases and 4 bases, there was a span of 13 bases. The CDR3 bases are TGTGCCAGCAGCCGGGACACTACTAATCAGCCCCAGCATTTT. Translated, it gives CASSRDTTNQPQHF.

This clonotype was seen ten or more times. The chain carries TRBV19 and TRBJ1-5, with TRBD1 matching 7 bases. The germline V gene has CDR1 LNHDA and CDR2 SQIVND (reference sequence). V lost 5 bases to trimming and J lost 0 bases; unmatched junction nucleotides: 4. This CDR3 is built from 15 residues. The CDR3 loop is CASSWTGDSNQPQHF. CDR3 coding DNA: TGTGCCAGTAGTTGGACAGGTGATAGCAATCAGCCCCAGCATTTT.

CDR3 region: CASSSLGTTHSGNTIYF. The CDR3, as DNA: TGTGCCAGTAGTAGCCTCGGGACAACCCACTCTGGAAACACCATATATTTT. The chain employs TRBV19 and TRBJ1-3, with D perhaps TRBD1 (6 bases). Germline assignment: CDR1 LNHDA and CDR2 SQIVND (reference sequence). The V and J ends lost 4 bases and 0 bases respectively, with 16 bases between them. The CDR3 covers 17 residues.

At least ten counts were recorded for this clonotype. The chain employs TRBV7-9 and TRBJ2-7; D is possibly TRBD1 (5 bases). Germline V CDR1 and CDR2: SEHNR, FQNEAQ (reference sequence). Trimming cost V 1 base and J 0 bases, with 7 bases left between them. There are 14 residues in the CDR3. The CDR3 loop is CASSLGQSSYEQYF. The CDR3 nucleotides are TGTGCCAGCAGCTTAGGACAGAGCTCCTACGAGCAGTACTTC. Complete variable domain (other parts from reference TRBV7-9 and TRBJ2-7): DTGVSQNPRHKITKRGQNVTFRCDPISEHNRLYWYRQTLGQGPEFLTYFQNEAQLEKSRLLSDRFSAERPKGSFSTLEIQRTEQGDSAMYLCASSLGQSSYEQYFGPGTRLTVT.

This clonotype was picked up a small number of times. The chain recombines TRBV3-1 with TRBJ2-7, with a weak D call TRBD2 (6 bases). Germline V gives CDR1 LGHDT, CDR2 YNNKEL (reference sequence). The length of the CDR3 is 15 residues. V lost 5 bases and J lost 7, with 21 bases in between. The CDR3 DNA follows: TGTGCCAGCAGCGAAGCGAGGACTACCTACAATGAGCAGTACTTC. As protein: CASSEARTTYNEQYF.

At least ten counts were recorded for this clonotype. The rearrangement uses TRBV5-4 and TRBJ1-1; tentatively, D is TRBD1 (6 bases). The germline CDR1 and CDR2 sequences are SGHNT and YYREEE (reference sequence). Trimming took 4 bases from V and 2 from J, leaving 18 bases between them. The CDR3 contains 16 residues. CDR3 amino acids: CASSLGGGRGNTEAFF. The CDR3 DNA reads as TGTGCCAGCAGCCTCGGGGGGGGGCGCGGTAACACTGAAGCTTTCTTT.

There are many counts of this clonotype. The genes are TRBV28 and TRBJ2-5, with 8 bases identical to TRBD2. This CDR3 spans 17 amino acids. With V trimmed by 2 bases and J by 2 bases, 10 bases remained unmatched. Per germline, CDR1 MDHEN and CDR2 SYDVKM. CDR3 protein: CASSLRSWRGEQETQYF. As DNA, the CDR3 is TGTGCCAGCAGTTTACGGTCCTGGCGGGGGGAGCAAGAGACCCAGTACTTC.

This clonotype was recorded a few times. CDR3 sequence reads: CASSMGGGTEAFF. CDR3 DNA sequence: TGTGCCAGTAGTATGGGGGGGGGAACTGAAGCTTTCTTT. The J gene is TRBJ1-1, the V gene TRBV19, with D maybe TRBD1 (5 bases). Between the trimmed V and J ends, which lost 3 bases and 5 bases, there was a span of 10 bases. Germline V gene lookup returns CDR1 LNHDA and CDR2 SQIVND (reference sequence). The CDR3 loop spans 13 amino acids.